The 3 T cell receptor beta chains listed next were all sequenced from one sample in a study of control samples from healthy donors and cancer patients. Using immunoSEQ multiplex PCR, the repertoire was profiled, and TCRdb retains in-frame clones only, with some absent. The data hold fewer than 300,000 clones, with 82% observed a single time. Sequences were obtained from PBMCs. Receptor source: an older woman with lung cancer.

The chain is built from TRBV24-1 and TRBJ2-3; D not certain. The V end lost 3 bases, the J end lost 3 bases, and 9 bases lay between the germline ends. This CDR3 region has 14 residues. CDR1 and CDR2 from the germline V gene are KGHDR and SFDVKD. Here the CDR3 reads CATSDPLVTDTQYF. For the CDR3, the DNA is TGTGCCACCAGTGATCCCTTGGTAACAGATACGCAGTATTTT.

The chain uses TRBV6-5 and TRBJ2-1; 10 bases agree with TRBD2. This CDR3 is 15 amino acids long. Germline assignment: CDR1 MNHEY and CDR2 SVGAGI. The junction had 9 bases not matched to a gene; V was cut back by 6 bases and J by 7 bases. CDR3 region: CASSQSGGAPNEQFF. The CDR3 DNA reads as TGTGCCAGCAGCCAAAGCGGGGGGGCCCCTAATGAGCAGTTCTTC.

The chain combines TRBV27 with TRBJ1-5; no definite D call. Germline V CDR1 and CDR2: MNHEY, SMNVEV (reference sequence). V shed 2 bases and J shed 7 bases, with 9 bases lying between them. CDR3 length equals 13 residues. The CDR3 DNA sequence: TGTGCCAGCAGTTTAAGGGAAAGCCAGCCCCAGCATTTT. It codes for CASSLRESQPQHF.